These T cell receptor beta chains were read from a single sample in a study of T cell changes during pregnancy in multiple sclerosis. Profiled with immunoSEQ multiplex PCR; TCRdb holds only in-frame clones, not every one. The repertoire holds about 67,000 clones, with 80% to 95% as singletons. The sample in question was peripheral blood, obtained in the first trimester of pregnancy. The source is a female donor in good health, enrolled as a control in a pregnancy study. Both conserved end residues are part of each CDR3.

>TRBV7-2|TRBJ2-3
CASSRPGTGAARDTQYF
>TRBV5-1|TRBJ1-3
CASSPRAGPGNTIYF
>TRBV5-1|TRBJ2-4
CASSLDPLGAKNIQYF
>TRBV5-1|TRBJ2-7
CASSLGRGRYEQYF
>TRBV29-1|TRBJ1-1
CSVWSSEAFF
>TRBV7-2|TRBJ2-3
CASSPYADTQYF
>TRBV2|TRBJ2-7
CASPSQGPPGVPYEQYF
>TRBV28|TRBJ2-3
CASSLWGLLSTDTQYF
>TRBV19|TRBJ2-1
CASSILGQASEQFF
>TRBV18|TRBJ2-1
CASSLTSDYNEQFF
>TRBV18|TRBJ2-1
CASSPWAGVRNEQFF
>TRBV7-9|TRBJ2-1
CASSVEYNEQFF
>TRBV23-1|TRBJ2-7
CASSQSRGTGLYEQYF
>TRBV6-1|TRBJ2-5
CASGRVAGGETQYF
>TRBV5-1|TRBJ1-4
CASSLAGTGDEKLFF
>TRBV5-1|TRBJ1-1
CASTGQGGVNTEAFF
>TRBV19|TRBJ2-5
CASSPGQGRETQYF
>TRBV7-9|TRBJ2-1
CASSSPRGLAGAQFF
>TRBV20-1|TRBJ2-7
CSAFRSYEQYF
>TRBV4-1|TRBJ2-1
CASSQSSGLVNEQFF
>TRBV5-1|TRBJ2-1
CASTRGAGDSYNEQFF
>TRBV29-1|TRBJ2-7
CSGTTGGTYEQYF
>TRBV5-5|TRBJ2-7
CASSPWGAEWRDEQYF
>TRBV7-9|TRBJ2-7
CASSYVGAREQYF
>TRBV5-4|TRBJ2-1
CASSLVQGAHNEQFF
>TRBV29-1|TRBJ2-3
CSVESLTGGMHTQYF
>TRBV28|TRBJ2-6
CASSITGGPGANVLTF
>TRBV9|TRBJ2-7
CASSVGEFYEQYF
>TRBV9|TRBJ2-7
CASSVAGTSLYEQYF
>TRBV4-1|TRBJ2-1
CASSQSGQPLSYNEQFF
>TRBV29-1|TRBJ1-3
CSVEGRNTIYF
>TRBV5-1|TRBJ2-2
CASSPDYPGELFF
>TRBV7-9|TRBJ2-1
CASSFPGTQSSYNEQFF
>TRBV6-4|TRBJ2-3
CASSQLADSTDTQYF
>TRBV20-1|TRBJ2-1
CSARSNNEQFF
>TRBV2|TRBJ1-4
CASSLQGAGEKLFF
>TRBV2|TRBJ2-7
CAGSPVPGGKGEQYF
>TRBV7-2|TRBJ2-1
CASSLEGGRPLSEQFF
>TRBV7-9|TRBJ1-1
CASNLLGGGGTEAFF
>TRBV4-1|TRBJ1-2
CASSQDPPGQGSGYTF
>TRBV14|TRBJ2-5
CASSQGARSETQYF
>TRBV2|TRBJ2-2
CASSEGGIGGELFF
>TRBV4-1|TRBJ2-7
CASSLPGLALGEQYF
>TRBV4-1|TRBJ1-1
CASSHQGGSTEAFF
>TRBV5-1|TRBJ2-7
CASSRGAGGAYEQYF
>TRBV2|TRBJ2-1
CASRGSGRAGEQFF
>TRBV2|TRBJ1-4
CASSEEVAINEKLFF
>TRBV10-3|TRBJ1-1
CAISSGGHTEAFF
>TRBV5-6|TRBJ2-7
CASSGGTVEYF
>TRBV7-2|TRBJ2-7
CASSLVGQGGSYEQYF
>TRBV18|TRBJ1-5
CASSPGQNNQPQHF
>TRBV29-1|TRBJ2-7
CSGRTGDYEQYF
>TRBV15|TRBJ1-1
CATSRDGQVEAFF
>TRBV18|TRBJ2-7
CASSQKREKGEQYF
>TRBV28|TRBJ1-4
CASRPPKGGPNEKLFF